This T cell receptor beta chain emerged from a study of blood T cell repertoires in COVID-19. The wider study: Acute and convalescent COVID-19 specimens originated in the United States, Italy and Spain.

In the study's own analysis: Estimation of nucleated cell counts relied on the amplification of reference gene primers. Only in-frame clones appear in the TCRdb table, and some are missing; sequencing was by immunoSEQ multiplex PCR. V, J and clone size are taken as reported in that table, and D and trimming were inferred from the DNA itself. The data hold about 270,000 clones, with 75% to 95% observed a single time. Germline values: CDR1 SGDLS, CDR2 YYNGEE. The CDR3 has 14 amino acids. Trimming left V 3 bases short and J 3 bases short, with 13 bases between. Within 2 weeks before study entry, exposed participants met a COVID-19 case.

This chain connects TRBV9 to TRBJ2-7; D gene unclear. What was sequenced was PBMCs or T cells enriched from blood (not recorded which). The sequence came from a man aged 35 to 55 who had been exposed to COVID-19. The DNA of the CDR3 is TGTGCCAGCAGCGATGAGGTTTTCGGCTACGAGCAGTACTTC. It translates to CASSDEVFGYEQYF.